Listed below are T cell receptor beta chains from one sample, sequenced in a study of blood T cells in healthy people across ages. A single record per CDR3 protein comes from TCRdb applying MiXCR to the 5' RACE reads. The top ten hold around an eighth of the sample, which has about 940,000 distinct CDR3 sequences, about 48% seen once. Specimen: blood. These receptors were obtained from a man aged 25 to 40 in good health. The CDR3 runs from the conserved cysteine through the conserved F or W. Each record gives: CDR3 DNA, CDR3 protein, D gene, V gene, clone size, J gene, CDR3 length. A D gene is named only where the DNA matches it firmly. Clone size is shown for a subset of rows, as once, few, many or a class of expanded clone.

CDR3 DNA: TGTGCCACCCGAAACGACCCAGGGTACAATCAGCCCCAGCATTTT
CDR3 protein: CATRNDPGYNQPQHF
D gene: .
V gene: TRBV6-1
clone size: .
J gene: TRBJ1-5
CDR3 length: 15

CDR3 DNA: TGCAGTGCTAGAGAAGTGCGAGGGGGGGCTAATTACAATGAGCAGTTCTTC
CDR3 protein: CSAREVRGGANYNEQFF
D gene: .
V gene: TRBV20-1
clone size: .
J gene: TRBJ2-1
CDR3 length: 17

CDR3 DNA: TGCGCCAGCAGCAGGGACGTGGCCGCCTACGAGCAGTACTTC
CDR3 protein: CASSRDVAAYEQYF
D gene: .
V gene: TRBV5-1
clone size: few
J gene: TRBJ2-7
CDR3 length: 14

CDR3 DNA: TGCGCCAGCAGCTTGGGGGACACTGAAGCTTTCTTT
CDR3 protein: CASSLGDTEAFF
D gene: .
V gene: TRBV5-1
clone size: many
J gene: TRBJ1-1
CDR3 length: 12

CDR3 DNA: TGTGCCAGCAGCTTAGTAGACAGGCTTCTCACCTCTAGCACAGATACGCAGTATTTT
CDR3 protein: CASSLVDRLLTSSTDTQYF
D gene: .
V gene: TRBV7-9
clone size: few
J gene: TRBJ2-3
CDR3 length: 19

CDR3 DNA: TGTGCCAGCAGCTTAGTAGGTGGGCCGGGCACTGAAGCTTTCTTT
CDR3 protein: CASSLVGGPGTEAFF
D gene: .
V gene: TRBV7-2
clone size: .
J gene: TRBJ1-1
CDR3 length: 15

CDR3 DNA: TGTGCCAGCAGCCCCGAAAGGAGGGGGGTTTCGAACACCGGGGAGCTGTTTTTT
CDR3 protein: CASSPERRGVSNTGELFF
D gene: .
V gene: TRBV7-8
clone size: few
J gene: TRBJ2-2
CDR3 length: 18

CDR3 DNA: TGTGCCAGCAGCTTAGACTGGAGCTCCTACAATGAGCAGTTCTTC
CDR3 protein: CASSLDWSSYNEQFF
D gene: .
V gene: TRBV7-2
clone size: .
J gene: TRBJ2-1
CDR3 length: 15

CDR3 DNA: TGTGCCATCAGTGAGTCGGGCCGGCAGAACACTGAAGCTTTCTTT
CDR3 protein: CAISESGRQNTEAFF
D gene: .
V gene: TRBV10-3
clone size: .
J gene: TRBJ1-1
CDR3 length: 15

CDR3 DNA: TGTGCCAGCATCGGCAAGCAGTTCTTC
CDR3 protein: CASIGKQFF
D gene: .
V gene: TRBV9
clone size: .
J gene: TRBJ2-1
CDR3 length: 9

CDR3 DNA: TGTGCCAGCAAGGGGGGATCCAGCACAGATACGCAGTATTTT
CDR3 protein: CASKGGSSTDTQYF
D gene: .
V gene: TRBV9
clone size: .
J gene: TRBJ2-3
CDR3 length: 14

CDR3 DNA: TGTGCCAGCAGTTTATGGGACCGCAGGCCTGCAACTAATGAAAAACTGTTTTTT
CDR3 protein: CASSLWDRRPATNEKLFF
D gene: .
V gene: TRBV27
clone size: .
J gene: TRBJ1-4
CDR3 length: 18

CDR3 DNA: TGTGCCAGCAGAAGGCAGCGAGCATACAATGAGCAGTTCTTC
CDR3 protein: CASRRQRAYNEQFF
D gene: .
V gene: TRBV6-2/TRBV6-3
clone size: once
J gene: TRBJ2-1
CDR3 length: 14

CDR3 DNA: TGTGCCAGCAGTTCCCCCAAGGCAGGGAGCGCCGGGGAGCTGTTTTTT
CDR3 protein: CASSSPKAGSAGELFF
D gene: .
V gene: TRBV6-5
clone size: many
J gene: TRBJ2-2
CDR3 length: 16

CDR3 DNA: TGCAGTGCTAGAAGAAGCACAGATACGCAGTATTTT
CDR3 protein: CSARRSTDTQYF
D gene: .
V gene: TRBV20-1
clone size: .
J gene: TRBJ2-3
CDR3 length: 12

CDR3 DNA: TGTGCCAGCAGCTCCTTAGCGGGGGGGCTAAGCGCAGATACGCAGTATTTT
CDR3 protein: CASSSLAGGLSADTQYF
D gene: TRBD2
V gene: TRBV7-2
clone size: .
J gene: TRBJ2-3
CDR3 length: 17

CDR3 DNA: TGTGCCAGCAGTGACGGACCAAGTGGCTATGGCTACACCTTC
CDR3 protein: CASSDGPSGYGYTF
D gene: .
V gene: TRBV2
clone size: .
J gene: TRBJ1-2
CDR3 length: 14

CDR3 DNA: TGTGCCAGCAATGACAGGGGCTTCGCGCCCCAGCATTTT
CDR3 protein: CASNDRGFAPQHF
D gene: TRBD1
V gene: TRBV28
clone size: .
J gene: TRBJ1-5
CDR3 length: 13

CDR3 DNA: TGCGCCAGCAGCTTGGATTTGGGGGGCTCCTACAATGAGCAGTACTTC
CDR3 protein: CASSLDLGGSYNEQYF
D gene: .
V gene: TRBV5-1
clone size: .
J gene: TRBJ2-7
CDR3 length: 16

CDR3 DNA: TGTGCCACCAGCAGAGATCCAGGACTAGAAGAGACCCAGTACTTC
CDR3 protein: CATSRDPGLEETQYF
D gene: TRBD2
V gene: TRBV15
clone size: many
J gene: TRBJ2-5
CDR3 length: 15

CDR3 DNA: TGTGCCAGCAGCCAAGATATGCCCTCGGGTACGCAGTATTTT
CDR3 protein: CASSQDMPSGTQYF
D gene: .
V gene: TRBV3-1
clone size: .
J gene: TRBJ2-3
CDR3 length: 14

CDR3 DNA: TGTGCCAGCAGTCCCGGGACTAGCGGGGGATCAGCAGAGACCCAGTACTTC
CDR3 protein: CASSPGTSGGSAETQYF
D gene: TRBD2
V gene: TRBV28
clone size: .
J gene: TRBJ2-5
CDR3 length: 17

CDR3 DNA: TGTGCCAGCAGCTCAGACAAGAGCTCCTACGAGCAGTACTTC
CDR3 protein: CASSSDKSSYEQYF
D gene: .
V gene: TRBV7-9
clone size: few
J gene: TRBJ2-7
CDR3 length: 14

CDR3 DNA: TGTGCCAGCTTTGAATCCCTGAACACTGAAGCTTTCTTT
CDR3 protein: CASFESLNTEAFF
D gene: .
V gene: TRBV11-2
clone size: .
J gene: TRBJ1-1
CDR3 length: 13

CDR3 DNA: TGTGCCAGCAATTGGCGGGGGGGCACTGAGCAGTTCTTC
CDR3 protein: CASNWRGGTEQFF
D gene: TRBD2
V gene: TRBV13
clone size: .
J gene: TRBJ2-1
CDR3 length: 13

CDR3 DNA: TGTGCCATCCGGGCGAGCACAGATACGCAGTATTTT
CDR3 protein: CAIRASTDTQYF
D gene: .
V gene: TRBV7-9
clone size: many
J gene: TRBJ2-3
CDR3 length: 12

CDR3 DNA: TGTGCCAGCAGCCCTCGCCTCGGACAGGGCCTTTCACCCCTCCACTTT
CDR3 protein: CASSPRLGQGLSPLHF
D gene: TRBD1
V gene: TRBV7-9
clone size: few
J gene: TRBJ1-6
CDR3 length: 16

CDR3 DNA: TGCGCCAGCAGCTTGGGAGGGATCACCTACGAGCAGTACTTC
CDR3 protein: CASSLGGITYEQYF
D gene: .
V gene: TRBV5-1
clone size: .
J gene: TRBJ2-7
CDR3 length: 14

CDR3 DNA: TGTGCCAGCAGTCGGGCTAGGGGGCGCGGTGAAAAACTGTTTTTT
CDR3 protein: CASSRARGRGEKLFF
D gene: TRBD1
V gene: TRBV12-3/TRBV12-4
clone size: .
J gene: TRBJ1-4
CDR3 length: 15

CDR3 DNA: TGTGCCAGCAGTGACCTCCAGGGGGTCGTCGAGCAGTACTTC
CDR3 protein: CASSDLQGVVEQYF
D gene: TRBD1
V gene: TRBV6-5
clone size: .
J gene: TRBJ2-7
CDR3 length: 14

CDR3 DNA: TGTGCCAGCAGTCAAATCGTGCGGCCTAGCAATCAGCCCCAGCATTTT
CDR3 protein: CASSQIVRPSNQPQHF
D gene: .
V gene: TRBV28
clone size: .
J gene: TRBJ1-5
CDR3 length: 16

CDR3 DNA: TGTGCCAGCAGAGTCACAGGGGAGAACATTCAGTACTTC
CDR3 protein: CASRVTGENIQYF
D gene: TRBD1
V gene: TRBV3-1
clone size: .
J gene: TRBJ2-4
CDR3 length: 13

CDR3 DNA: TGCGCCAGCAGCTTGCAGCTAGACACAGATACGCAGTATTTT
CDR3 protein: CASSLQLDTDTQYF
D gene: .
V gene: TRBV5-1
clone size: few
J gene: TRBJ2-3
CDR3 length: 14

CDR3 DNA: TGTGCCAGCAGTTACTCGTCAGTTTGGGGGACAGATACGCAGTATTTT
CDR3 protein: CASSYSSVWGTDTQYF
D gene: .
V gene: TRBV6-5
clone size: .
J gene: TRBJ2-3
CDR3 length: 16

CDR3 DNA: TGTGCCCTAGGGGAGGGCAATCAGCCCCAGCATTTT
CDR3 protein: CALGEGNQPQHF
D gene: .
V gene: TRBV10-3
clone size: few
J gene: TRBJ1-5
CDR3 length: 12

CDR3 DNA: TGTGCCAGCAGCTTACAACCGGGCCCGAATCAGCCCCAGCATTTT
CDR3 protein: CASSLQPGPNQPQHF
D gene: .
V gene: TRBV7-2
clone size: few
J gene: TRBJ1-5
CDR3 length: 15

CDR3 DNA: TGTGCCAGCAGCTTAGCCGGGGGGTTCGGGGCTGAAGCTTTCTTT
CDR3 protein: CASSLAGGFGAEAFF
D gene: .
V gene: TRBV7-2
clone size: .
J gene: TRBJ1-1
CDR3 length: 15

CDR3 DNA: TGCAGTGCTAGTAGGCAGGGTGCCACCGGGGAGCTGTTTTTT
CDR3 protein: CSASRQGATGELFF
D gene: .
V gene: TRBV20-1
clone size: .
J gene: TRBJ2-2
CDR3 length: 14

CDR3 DNA: TGTGCCAGCAGCCGGGACCGAAACTGTGGCTACACCTTC
CDR3 protein: CASSRDRNCGYTF
D gene: .
V gene: TRBV7-2
clone size: .
J gene: TRBJ1-2
CDR3 length: 13

CDR3 DNA: TGTGCCTGGAGGGGAAACAGGGGGTATAATTCACCCCTCCACTTT
CDR3 protein: CAWRGNRGYNSPLHF
D gene: TRBD1
V gene: TRBV30
clone size: few
J gene: TRBJ1-6
CDR3 length: 15

CDR3 DNA: TGTGCCAGCAGCGTCTGGGACAGGGTCAATGAGCAGTTCTTC
CDR3 protein: CASSVWDRVNEQFF
D gene: TRBD1
V gene: TRBV9
clone size: few
J gene: TRBJ2-1
CDR3 length: 14

CDR3 DNA: TGTGCCACTTGGACAGGGGGAACGGGGGGTCAGCCCCAGCATTTT
CDR3 protein: CATWTGGTGGQPQHF
D gene: TRBD1
V gene: TRBV10-3
clone size: few
J gene: TRBJ1-5
CDR3 length: 15

CDR3 DNA: TGTGCCAGCAGCGTAGACGGCAGGACTAACTATGGCTACACCTTC
CDR3 protein: CASSVDGRTNYGYTF
D gene: .
V gene: TRBV9
clone size: few
J gene: TRBJ1-2
CDR3 length: 15

CDR3 DNA: TGTGCCAGCAGTTTGCGGGGTGTGATGGTGGGTGGCTACACCTTC
CDR3 protein: CASSLRGVMVGGYTF
D gene: .
V gene: TRBV12-3/TRBV12-4
clone size: .
J gene: TRBJ1-2
CDR3 length: 15

CDR3 DNA: TGTGCCAGTATTAGCGGGGGGGCCGCAGATACGCAGTATTTT
CDR3 protein: CASISGGAADTQYF
D gene: TRBD2
V gene: TRBV6-1
clone size: many
J gene: TRBJ2-3
CDR3 length: 14

CDR3 DNA: TGTGCCAGCAGGACCCTTGGGAGCGGGGGGGCAGATACGCAGTATTTT
CDR3 protein: CASRTLGSGGADTQYF
D gene: TRBD2
V gene: TRBV7-2
clone size: few
J gene: TRBJ2-3
CDR3 length: 16

CDR3 DNA: TGTGCCAGCAGTTACTCGAGCCTAGCGGGGGATACGCAGTATTTT
CDR3 protein: CASSYSSLAGDTQYF
D gene: TRBD2
V gene: TRBV6-5
clone size: .
J gene: TRBJ2-3
CDR3 length: 15

CDR3 DNA: TGCAGTGCTAGACTAGCGGGGAGCCTCACAGATACGCAGTATTTT
CDR3 protein: CSARLAGSLTDTQYF
D gene: TRBD2
V gene: TRBV20-1
clone size: .
J gene: TRBJ2-3
CDR3 length: 15